These T cell receptor beta chains were read from a single sample in a study of blood T cell repertoires in COVID-19. Sequencing was performed with immunoSEQ multiplex PCR; in TCRdb, only in-frame clones are kept and a portion is missing. Of approximately 100,000 clones in the sample, approximately 83% are singletons; the top ten hold 2.5% to 3.5%. Sequenced: peripheral blood. These receptor sequences come from a woman older than 75 with active or convalescent COVID-19. Both conserved end residues are part of each CDR3. D genes are given only for firm matches. Part of the rows lack a size; the others show once, few, many or a class for expanded clones.

abundance,j_gene,d_gene,v_gene,CDR3nt,CDR3aa
once,TRBJ1-5,NA,TRBV19,TGTGCCAGTAGTACTCATCAGGGGAGTGGGGCCAATCAGCCCCAGCATTTT,CASSTHQGSGANQPQHF
NA,TRBJ2-5,TRBD1,TRBV29-1,TGCAGCGTAGAACCGGGACAGTACCTTATGAAGACCCAGTACTTC,CSVEPGQYLMKTQYF
NA,TRBJ1-5,TRBD1,TRBV30,TGTGCCTGGAGGTTACAGGGGAATCAGCCCCAGCATTTT,CAWRLQGNQPQHF
NA,TRBJ2-1,NA,TRBV6-5,TGTGCCAGCACCTGGTCGCGGAACAATGAGCAGTTCTTC,CASTWSRNNEQFF
NA,TRBJ2-5,NA,TRBV27,TGTGCCAGCAGTTTAGCGCTTAAAGAGACCCAGTACTTC,CASSLALKETQYF
NA,TRBJ2-2,NA,TRBV5-6,TGTGCCAGCAGCTTTGGGGGCGGGGGAACCGGGGAGCTGTTTTTT,CASSFGGGGTGELFF
NA,TRBJ1-5,NA,TRBV19,TGTGCCAGTAGTATAGGCAAAACAAATCAGCCCCAGCATTTT,CASSIGKTNQPQHF
NA,TRBJ2-3,TRBD1,TRBV3-1/TRBV3-2,TGTGCCAGCAGCCAAGAGAACAGGGGGCTTCCAGATACGCAGTATTTT,CASSQENRGLPDTQYF
few,TRBJ1-1,NA,TRBV30,TGTGCCTGGAGTCCCAACAGGGAAGCTTTCTTT,CAWSPNREAFF
NA,TRBJ1-5,TRBD1,TRBV27,TGTGCCAGCAGTCCGACCCGGGACAGGGGGCCAAATCAGCCCCAGCATTTT,CASSPTRDRGPNQPQHF
NA,TRBJ1-5,NA,TRBV20-1,TGCAGTGCTAGTCCCGGGTGGGGAGGCAATCAGCCCCAGCATTTT,CSASPGWGGNQPQHF
NA,TRBJ2-5,TRBD1,TRBV7-3,TGTGCCAGCAGCCCAACCTTGGGACAGGGAGAGACCCAGTACTTC,CASSPTLGQGETQYF
NA,TRBJ1-5,NA,TRBV27,TGTGCCAGCAGTGCTAAAGGGGGGGGTCAGCCCCAGCATTTT,CASSAKGGGQPQHF
once,TRBJ2-2,TRBD1,TRBV7-3,TGTGCCAGCAGCAAAAAAGGCCGCGACAGGGGCACCGGGGAGCTGTTTTTT,CASSKKGRDRGTGELFF
NA,TRBJ2-3,TRBD1,TRBV2,TGTGCCAGCAGGGCCGGGACAGGTGGCACAGATACGCAGTATTTT,CASRAGTGGTDTQYF
NA,TRBJ1-2,NA,TRBV4-3,TGCGCCAGCAGCCAAGATCACACGTATGGCTACACCTTC,CASSQDHTYGYTF
NA,TRBJ1-4,NA,TRBV5-6,TGTGCCAGCAGCCGGGGAAGAGCTAATGAAAAACTGTTTTTT,CASSRGRANEKLFF
NA,TRBJ1-2,TRBD1,TRBV19,TGTGCCAGTAGTTCGATGACAGGGGGCAAGAACTATGGCTACACCTTC,CASSSMTGGKNYGYTF
NA,TRBJ2-3,TRBD2,TRBV5-4,TGTGCCAGCAGCTCGAAGACTAGCGGGGGCAGCACAGATACGCAGTATTTT,CASSSKTSGGSTDTQYF
NA,TRBJ1-3,NA,TRBV30,TGTGCCTGGAGTTCAGGGGCGCGGGGAAACACCATATATTTT,CAWSSGARGNTIYF
NA,TRBJ1-1,TRBD1,TRBV5-1,TGCGCCAGCAGCTCGACCCAGGGGGCTGGGAACACTGAAGCTTTCTTT,CASSSTQGAGNTEAFF
NA,TRBJ2-5,NA,TRBV12-5,TGTGCTAGTGGGTTCGGGGAACCAGAGACCCAGTACTTC,CASGFGEPETQYF
NA,TRBJ2-1,TRBD1,TRBV24-1,TGTGCCACCAGTGATTCCACCGGGACAGGGGGCAAGGATGAGCAGTTCTTC,CATSDSTGTGGKDEQFF
NA,TRBJ2-7,NA,TRBV7-9,TGTGCCAGCCAAAAGGGGGAGGGACTCTACGAGCAGTACTTC,CASQKGEGLYEQYF
NA,TRBJ2-7,NA,TRBV5-4,TGTGCCAGCAGCTTGGGAGGCTCTACCTCCTACGAGCAGTACTTC,CASSLGGSTSYEQYF
NA,TRBJ1-2,TRBD1,TRBV27,TGTGCCAGCAGTTTGGCAGGGGGCAATGGCTACACCTTC,CASSLAGGNGYTF
NA,TRBJ2-3,NA,TRBV7-2,TGTGCCAGCAGCTTATCACAGGGTGCAGATACGCAGTATTTT,CASSLSQGADTQYF
NA,TRBJ1-2,TRBD1,TRBV28,TGTGCCAGCAGATACACAGGGGGCGCGACTGGCTACACCTTC,CASRYTGGATGYTF
NA,TRBJ1-4,NA,TRBV5-1,TGCGCCAGCAGCTTGGACGGACAGCCTAATGAAAAACTGTTTTTT,CASSLDGQPNEKLFF
NA,TRBJ1-4,NA,TRBV6-6,TGTGCCAGCAGTTCCAGGGTCAGTGAAAAACTGTTTTTT,CASSSRVSEKLFF
NA,TRBJ2-5,NA,TRBV5-1,TGCGCCAGCAGCTTATACAGGGAAGAGACCCAGTACTTC,CASSLYREETQYF
NA,TRBJ2-7,TRBD1,TRBV5-1,TGCGCCAGCAGCTTGGAGACAGGGGGGACCTACGAGCAGTACTTC,CASSLETGGTYEQYF
NA,TRBJ2-5,NA,TRBV6-5,TGTGCCAGCCACCTCGGCGGGGCAGAGACCCAGTACTTC,CASHLGGAETQYF
NA,TRBJ2-5,NA,TRBV28,TGTGCCAGCAGTTCGGAGGGCCTGGGAGAGACCCAGTACTTC,CASSSEGLGETQYF
NA,TRBJ1-6,NA,TRBV12-3/TRBV12-4,TGTGCCAGCAGTTTAGAGCATTCACCCCTCCACTTT,CASSLEHSPLHF
few,TRBJ2-1,TRBD2,TRBV5-1,TGCGCCAGCAGCTTGGGCCTAGCGGGAGGGCCGAATGAGCAGTTCTTC,CASSLGLAGGPNEQFF
NA,TRBJ2-4,TRBD2,TRBV2,TGTGCCAGCAGTGAAAGGGTTAGCGGGAATGGAGGAAACATTCAGTACTTC,CASSERVSGNGGNIQYF
NA,TRBJ2-7,TRBD2,TRBV9,TGTGCCAGCAGCGTATTGGCGGGAGAGAACTACGAGCAGTACTTC,CASSVLAGENYEQYF
NA,TRBJ1-4,NA,TRBV18,TGTGCCAGCTCACCACCGAATAGACAGGAGCTTGGTGAAAAACTGTTTTTT,CASSPPNRQELGEKLFF
NA,TRBJ1-4,NA,TRBV18,TGTGCCAGCTCACAGGGAGTGGAGGAAAAACTGTTTTTT,CASSQGVEEKLFF
NA,TRBJ2-7,TRBD2,TRBV7-9,TGTGCCAGCAGCTGGGGGGGTAGGTCCGGGCAGTACTTC,CASSWGGRSGQYF
NA,TRBJ2-7,TRBD2,TRBV5-1,TGCGCCAGCAGCTCGTCGACTAGCTCTGACTCAGATGAGCAGTACTTC,CASSSSTSSDSDEQYF
once,TRBJ2-3,NA,TRBV19,TGTGCCAGTAGTTTAGTCCGGACGGGGGGCGCCTCGTCTAGCACAGATACGCAGTATTTT,CASSLVRTGGASSSTDTQYF
NA,TRBJ2-2,TRBD2,TRBV7-2,TGTGCCAGCAGCCCGACTAGCGGGAGCGGGGCCGGGGAGCTGTTTTTT,CASSPTSGSGAGELFF
once,TRBJ2-2,NA,TRBV2,TGTGCCAGCAGGGCGGACTATTTCACCGGGGAGCTGTTTTTT,CASRADYFTGELFF
NA,TRBJ2-5,TRBD2,TRBV5-5,TGTGCCAGCAGCTTCGCCGATAGCGGGAAAGAGACCCAGTACTTC,CASSFADSGKETQYF
NA,TRBJ1-5,TRBD1,TRBV19,TGTGCCAGTAGTGTTGACAGGGCCGGCAATCAGCCCCAGCATTTT,CASSVDRAGNQPQHF